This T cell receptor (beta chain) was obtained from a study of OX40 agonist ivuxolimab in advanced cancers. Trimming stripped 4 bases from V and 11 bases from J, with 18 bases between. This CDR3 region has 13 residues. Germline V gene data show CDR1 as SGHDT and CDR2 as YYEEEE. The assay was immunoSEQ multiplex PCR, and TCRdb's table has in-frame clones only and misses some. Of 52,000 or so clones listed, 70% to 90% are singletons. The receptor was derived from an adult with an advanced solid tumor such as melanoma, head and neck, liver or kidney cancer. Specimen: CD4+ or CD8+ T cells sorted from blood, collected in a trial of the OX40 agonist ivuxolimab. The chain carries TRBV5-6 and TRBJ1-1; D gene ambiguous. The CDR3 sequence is CASSPGPVPGAFF. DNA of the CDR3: TGTGCCAGCAGCCCCGGACCGGTTCCTGGGGCTTTCTTT.